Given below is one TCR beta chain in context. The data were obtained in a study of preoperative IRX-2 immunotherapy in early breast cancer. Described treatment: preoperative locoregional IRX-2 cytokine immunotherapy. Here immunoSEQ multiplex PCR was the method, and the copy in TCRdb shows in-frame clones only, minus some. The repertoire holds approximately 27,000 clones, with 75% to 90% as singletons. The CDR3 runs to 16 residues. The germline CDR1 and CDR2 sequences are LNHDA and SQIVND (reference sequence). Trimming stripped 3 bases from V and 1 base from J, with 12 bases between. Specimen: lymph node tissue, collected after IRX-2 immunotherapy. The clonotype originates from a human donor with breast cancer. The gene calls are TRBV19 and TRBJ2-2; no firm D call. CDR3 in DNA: TGTGCCAGTAGTATTAATGGACGAGTGAACACCGGGGAGCTGTTTTTT. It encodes CASSINGRVNTGELFF.